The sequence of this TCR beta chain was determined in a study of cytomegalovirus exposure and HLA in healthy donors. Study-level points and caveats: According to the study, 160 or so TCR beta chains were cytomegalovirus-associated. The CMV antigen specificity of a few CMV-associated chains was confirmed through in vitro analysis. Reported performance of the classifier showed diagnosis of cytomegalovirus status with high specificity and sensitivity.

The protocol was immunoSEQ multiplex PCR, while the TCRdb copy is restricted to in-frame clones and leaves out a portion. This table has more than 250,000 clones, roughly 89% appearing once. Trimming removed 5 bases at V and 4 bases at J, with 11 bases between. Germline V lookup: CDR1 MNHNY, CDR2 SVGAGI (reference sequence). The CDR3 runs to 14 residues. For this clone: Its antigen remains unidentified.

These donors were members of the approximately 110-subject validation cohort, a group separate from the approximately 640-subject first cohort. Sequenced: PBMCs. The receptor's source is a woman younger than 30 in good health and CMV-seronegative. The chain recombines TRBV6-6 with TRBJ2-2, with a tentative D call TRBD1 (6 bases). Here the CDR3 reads CASSQQGVTGELFF. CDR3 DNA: TGTGCCAGCAGTCAACAGGGAGTCACCGGGGAGCTGTTTTTT.